Reported below is one TCR beta chain. About 120 mL of blood, on average, came from one heparinised draw per donor. Trimming cost V 8 bases and J 3 bases, with 11 bases left between them. Germline lookup yields CDR1 LNHDA and CDR2 SQIVND (reference sequence). The CDR3 covers 13 residues. The data stem from a study of beta chain features in type 1 diabetes. Turning to the study itself: Examined across all samples were about 110 million sorted cells.

Expressed TCRB transcripts were sequenced after all isolated RNA was converted to cDNA. Repertoires were generated with immunoSEQ multiplex PCR, while TCRdb's copy carries only in-frame clones and drops some. The sample holds 680,000 or so clones; 15% to 19% are singletons and the top ten take approximately 0.087%. The receptor was derived from a man aged 18 to 30 in good health. The genes are TRBV19 and TRBJ1-5; perhaps TRBD1 as D (5 bases). The sequencing sample was made of naive CD4+ T cells from blood. CDR3 protein: CASAQEYNQPQHF. Written as DNA, the CDR3 is TGTGCCAGTGCACAGGAGTACAATCAGCCCCAGCATTTT.